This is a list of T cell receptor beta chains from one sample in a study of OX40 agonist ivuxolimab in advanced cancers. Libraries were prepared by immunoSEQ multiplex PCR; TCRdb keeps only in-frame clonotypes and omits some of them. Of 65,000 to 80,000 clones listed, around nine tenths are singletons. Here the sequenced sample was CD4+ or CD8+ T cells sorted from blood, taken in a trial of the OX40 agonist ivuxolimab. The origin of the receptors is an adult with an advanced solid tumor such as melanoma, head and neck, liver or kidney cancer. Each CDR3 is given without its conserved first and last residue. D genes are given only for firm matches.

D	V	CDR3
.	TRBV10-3	AISDRTNTEAF
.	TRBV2	ASGSRGADTQY
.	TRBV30	AWSVPARGDEKLF
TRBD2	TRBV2	ASSAVSGREEQY
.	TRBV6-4	ASSPGASTDTQY
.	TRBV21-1	ASSNPGEAIAGETVETQY
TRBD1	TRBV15	ATSSGTATGELF
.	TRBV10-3	AISESAEQY
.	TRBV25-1	ASRLNTEAF
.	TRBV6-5	ASSTTETGELF
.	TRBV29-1	SVQTRTPSYEQY
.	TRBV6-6	ASSPNQENTEAF
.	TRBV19	ASSSRGHQPQH
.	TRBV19	ASSMVVDNQPQH
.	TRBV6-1	ASSSPTFPLH
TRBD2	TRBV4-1	ASSQEETSGSIVETQY
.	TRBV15	ATSRERAGDTQY
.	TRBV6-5	ASSDSNQPQH
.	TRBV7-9	ASSLLRFVMD
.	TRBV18	ATSSASYNEQF
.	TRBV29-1	SVEKAGADEQF
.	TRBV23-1	ASSRTSDSLNQPQH
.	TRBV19	ASTSSRRGSYNEQF
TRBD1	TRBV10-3	AISDVGRGRSNQPQH
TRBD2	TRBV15	ATIQREGRSKTQY
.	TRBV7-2	ASSLAGTNTEAF
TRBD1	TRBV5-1	ASSQGDGPFEAF
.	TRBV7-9	ASSARRDTGELF
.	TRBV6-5	ASSFGGTEAF
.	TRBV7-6	ASSLASRTGEQF
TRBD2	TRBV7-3	ASSPGSSGGADTQY
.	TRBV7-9	ASSSSSTRFGYNEQF
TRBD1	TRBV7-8	ASSQRPGQGGLKGQF
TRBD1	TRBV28	ASSAIDRELYGYT
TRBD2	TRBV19	ASKTSGDEQF
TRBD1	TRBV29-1	SVPGQGTDYGYT
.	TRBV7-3	ASSAGMNTEAF
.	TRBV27	ASSQWRQDSDEQF
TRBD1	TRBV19	ASSKIVRTGGNEQF
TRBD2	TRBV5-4	ASSLSGRYHGELF
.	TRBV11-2	ASSLVTGLAGYT
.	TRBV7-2	ASSTETRYSNQPQH
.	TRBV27	ASRREQPGGTQY
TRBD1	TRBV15	ATSTPLGTGGQSGANVLT
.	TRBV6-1	ASDRTNTGELF
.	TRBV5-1	ASSLANSFPQETQY
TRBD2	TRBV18	ASSPGLAGGYEQY
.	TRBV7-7	ASRPNRNTGELF
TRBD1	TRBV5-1	ASSTTGANTEAF
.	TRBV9	ASSPFRRTGELF
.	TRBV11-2	ASSTPTSGANVLT
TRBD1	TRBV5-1	ASSLDGQGAIDEQY
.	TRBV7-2	ASSFGGTGNIQY
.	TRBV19	ASSIGNLDTGELF
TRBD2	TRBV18	ASSPVPGGRDEQF